This record concerns one T cell receptor beta chain sequence. The sample belongs to a study of T cell changes during pregnancy in multiple sclerosis. The germline gives CDR1 SGHDT, CDR2 YYEEEE. After removal of 4 bases from V and 2 bases from J, the junction contained 11 bases not matched to a gene. The CDR3 length is 18 residues. Data came from immunoSEQ multiplex PCR; TCRdb stores just in-frame clones and leaves some out. The sample shows approximately 53,000 clones, more than 90% of them seen only once. The receptor was isolated from a female donor with multiple sclerosis, enrolled in a pregnancy study. The gene calls are TRBV5-6 and TRBJ2-6, with TRBD1 matching over 8 bases. This specimen consisted of CD4+ T cells from peripheral blood mononuclear cells, obtained before pregnancy. The CDR3: CASSPWTGLVAGANVLTF. CDR3 in DNA: TGTGCCAGCAGCCCCTGGACAGGGCTGGTGGCTGGGGCCAACGTCCTGACTTTC.